This record concerns one TCR beta chain sequence. Its target is unknown. This record comes from a study of radiotherapy plus CTLA-4 blockade in lung cancer. The table came from immunoSEQ multiplex PCR; TCRdb's copy has only in-frame clones and leaves some out. The sample includes roughly 98,000 clones, about 85% of them seen just once. Study-wide results and limits: Expansion of tumor-derived TCR clones was observed in blood after radiotherapy plus ipilimumab.

The CDR3 has 13 residues. Germline assignment: CDR1 KGHSH and CDR2 LQKENI. The germline V and J ends were trimmed by 3 bases and 2 bases, with 7 bases remaining between them. Alongside CTLA-4 blockade with ipilimumab, patients with chemo-refractory metastatic non-small-cell lung cancer received focal radiation. The chain is built from TRBV18 and TRBJ1-1; D is undetermined. This sequence was found in a human donor with non-small cell lung cancer that progressed on radiotherapy plus ipilimumab. Sequencing was performed on peripheral blood, taken from a patient treated with radiotherapy plus ipilimumab. This CDR3 is CASSPSVNTEAFF. The CDR3, as DNA: TGTGCCAGCTCACCTTCAGTAAACACTGAAGCTTTCTTT.